The 30 T cell receptor beta chains listed next were all sequenced from one sample in a study of T cell responses to AZD1222 COVID-19 vaccine. Using immunoSEQ multiplex PCR, the repertoire was profiled, and TCRdb retains in-frame clones only, with some absent. The sample contains some 130,000 clones, 80% to 95% of which appear only once. This specimen consisted of peripheral blood, obtained 28 days after the second AZD1222 dose. The receptor set was obtained from an adult who received the AZD1222 COVID-19 vaccine.

The rearrangement uses TRBV7-2 and TRBJ1-3, with TRBD1 identical over 9 bases. Germline lookup yields CDR1 SGHTA and CDR2 FQGNSA. Trimming at V came to 1 base and at J to 0 bases, leaving 4 bases not matched to a gene. The CDR3 runs to 17 residues. The CDR3 bases are TGTGCCAGCAGCTTAGGGGGACAGGGCCTCTCTGGAAACACCATATATTTT. This sequence encodes CASSLGGQGLSGNTIYF.

The chain joins TRBV14 to TRBJ1-3, with a possible D match to TRBD1 (6 bases). Germline loops: CDR1 SGHDN, CDR2 FVKESK. The V and J ends lost 1 base and 4 bases respectively, with 14 bases between them. This CDR3 region has 16 residues. CDR3 sequence reads: CASSQAMNRDGNTIYF. Written as DNA, the CDR3 is TGTGCCAGCAGCCAAGCTATGAACAGGGACGGAAACACCATATATTTT.

This chain uses TRBV5-1 with TRBJ2-7; D is tentatively TRBD1 or TRBD2 (9 bases each). The germline V gene encodes CDR1 SGHRS and CDR2 YFSETQ. The CDR3 totals 16 residues. The V gene lost 4 bases and the J gene lost 7 bases, with 24 bases spanning the gap. This CDR3 is CASSPDRGAGGREQYF. CDR3 sequence (DNA): TGCGCCAGCAGCCCGGACAGGGGTGCGGGGGGGCGGGAGCAGTACTTC. The whole variable domain, filled in from reference TRBV5-1 and TRBJ2-7, reads KAGVTQTPRYLIKTRGQQVTLSCSPISGHRSVSWYQQTPGQGLQFLFEYFSETQRNKGNFPGRFSGRQFSNSRSEMNVSTLELGDSALYLCASSPDRGAGGREQYFGPGTRLTVT.

This clone came up a few times. The chain couples TRBV27 to TRBJ2-5, with TRBD2 matching over 12 bases. The V and J ends lost 1 base and 4 bases, in that order; junction bases with no gene match: 4. CDR3 length equals 16 residues. Germline V gene sequence: CDR1 MNHEY, CDR2 SMNVEV (reference sequence). This CDR3 is CASSLYTSGGTETQYF. CDR3 bases: TGTGCCAGCAGTTTATACACTAGCGGGGGGACAGAGACCCAGTACTTC.

The CDR3 is CASSLSSTGNTIYF. The CDR3, as DNA: TGTGCCAGCAGCTTAAGTAGTACTGGAAACACCATATATTTT. The chain has TRBV7-2 and TRBJ1-3; D gene ambiguous. The ends were cut back, 2 bases at V and 2 bases at J, with 7 bases in the middle. In germline, CDR1 is SGHTA, CDR2 FQGNSA. The CDR3 covers 14 residues.

V is TRBV7-3 and J is TRBJ2-1, with 8 positions matching TRBD2. Germline CDR1 reads SGHTA; CDR2 reads FQGTGA. The V gene end was trimmed by 0 bases and the J gene end by 9 bases; junction bases not matched to a gene: 10. The CDR3 totals 16 residues. DNA of the CDR3: TGTGCCAGCAGCTTAACGCCGGGACTAGATGTAGGTGAGCAGTTCTTC. Translating gives CASSLTPGLDVGEQFF.

The rearrangement uses TRBV3-1 (or the pseudogene TRBV3-2) and TRBJ1-6; no reliable D call. Germline V CDR1 and CDR2: LGHDT, YNNKEL (reference sequence). The CDR3 has 15 residues. The V and J ends lost 4 bases and 5 bases respectively, with 12 bases between them. CDR3 coding DNA: TGTGCCAGCAGCCTTGACCGCCGGGATAATTCACCCCTCCACTTT. Its translation is CASSLDRRDNSPLHF.

The chain couples TRBV5-4 to TRBJ2-6; D unclear. Germline V CDR1 and CDR2: SGHNT, YYREEE (reference sequence). The CDR3 is 17 residues long. Trimming took off 6 bases at V and 2 bases at J, with 18 bases between the two ends. CDR3 nucleotide sequence: TGTGCCAGCACTCCGGGCCCTGCCCCCCCTGGGGCCAACGTCCTGACTTTC. Translated: CASTPGPAPPGANVLTF.

The gene calls are TRBV10-3 and TRBJ2-7, with 10 bases lining up with TRBD2. Germline V CDR1 and CDR2: ENHRY, SYGVKD. The V and J ends lost 3 bases and 0 bases, in that order; junction bases with no gene match: 11. The CDR3 spans 18 residues. This chain's CDR3 is CAISDLAGGTRSSYEQYF. The CDR3 bases are TGTGCCATCAGTGACTTAGCGGGGGGCACCCGGAGCTCCTACGAGCAGTACTTC.

The chain combines TRBV4-2 with TRBJ2-7; D unresolved. Germline CDR1 reads LGHNA; CDR2 reads YNFKEQ. This CDR3 contains 14 residues. Trimming removed 0 bases from V and 3 bases from J, with 9 bases in between. CDR3 sequence (DNA): TGTGCCAGCAGCCAAGATAGGTCGCACTACGAGCAGTACTTC. Translation gives CASSQDRSHYEQYF.

The chain carries TRBV7-9 and TRBJ1-1; no definite D call. Trimming stripped 3 bases from V and 7 bases from J, with 9 bases between. Per the germline V gene, CDR1 is SEHNR and CDR2 is FQNEAQ (reference sequence). The CDR3 extends over 12 amino acids. Here the CDR3 DNA reads TGTGCCAGCAGCTTTCTAAACCTTGAAGCTTTCTTT. Translation: CASSFLNLEAFF.

V is TRBV15 and J is TRBJ1-3; D call uncertain. CDR3 size: 15 residues. Germline V gives CDR1 LNHNV, CDR2 YYDKDF (reference sequence). Trimming stripped 0 bases from V and 0 bases from J, with 6 bases between. The CDR3 protein is CATSRDSRSGNTIYF. The CDR3 bases are TGTGCCACCAGCAGAGATTCTCGCTCTGGAAACACCATATATTTT.

The chain has TRBV6-1 and TRBJ2-6; D call uncertain. CDR1 and CDR2 from the germline V gene are MNHNS and SASEGT. The ends were cut back, 1 base at V and 4 bases at J, with 11 bases in the middle. The CDR3 spans 16 residues. The CDR3 DNA follows: TGTGCCAGCAGTGAAGATCTCCGCTTCGGGGCCAACGTCCTGACTTTC. This encodes CASSEDLRFGANVLTF.

The chain is built from TRBV4-2 and TRBJ2-3; D is perhaps TRBD1 (6 bases). The CDR3 extends over 16 amino acids. The germline gives CDR1 LGHNA, CDR2 YNFKEQ. V lost 4 bases and J 1 base, leaving 15 bases between the germline ends. The CDR3 region is CASSPSGAPGTDTQYF. Here the CDR3 DNA reads TGTGCCAGCAGCCCTTCAGGGGCCCCCGGCACAGATACGCAGTATTTT.

The V and J genes are TRBV5-1 and TRBJ1-1; 7 bases line up with TRBD1. Trimming at V came to 3 bases and at J to 3 bases, leaving 2 bases not matched to a gene. The CDR3 loop spans 13 amino acids. Germline CDR1 reads SGHRS; CDR2 reads YFSETQ. This CDR3 reads CASSSGTDTEAFF. CDR3 sequence (DNA): TGCGCCAGCAGCTCCGGGACAGACACTGAAGCTTTCTTT. Combining the CDR3 with reference TRBV5-1 and TRBJ1-1 gives the whole variable domain KAGVTQTPRYLIKTRGQQVTLSCSPISGHRSVSWYQQTPGQGLQFLFEYFSETQRNKGNFPGRFSGRQFSNSRSEMNVSTLELGDSALYLCASSSGTDTEAFFGQGTRLTVV.

This chain uses TRBV7-9 with TRBJ1-1; maybe TRBD1 (5 bases). The CDR3 sequence is 16 residues long. V shed 3 bases and J shed 5 bases, with 19 bases lying between them. Germline CDR1 reads SEHNR; CDR2 reads FQNEAQ (reference sequence). CDR3 in amino acids: CASSFTFGRKGTEAFF. In nucleotides, the CDR3 is TGTGCCAGCAGCTTCACGTTTGGGCGAAAGGGGACTGAAGCTTTCTTT. Full variable domain (outside the CDR3, taken from reference TRBV7-9 and TRBJ1-1): DTGVSQNPRHKITKRGQNVTFRCDPISEHNRLYWYRQTLGQGPEFLTYFQNEAQLEKSRLLSDRFSAERPKGSFSTLEIQRTEQGDSAMYLCASSFTFGRKGTEAFFGQGTRLTVV.

This clone was seen just once. The chain carries TRBV6-2 or TRBV6-3 and TRBJ1-1, with D perhaps matching TRBD1 (6 bases). Germline values: CDR1 MNHEY, CDR2 SVGEGT. The CDR3 is made up of 16 amino acids. Trimming left V 2 bases short and J 1 base short, with 14 bases between. The CDR3 nucleotides read TGTGCCAGCAGTTACCCTTCGACAGGCTGGAACACTGAAGCTTTCTTT. Amino acid sequence: CASSYPSTGWNTEAFF.

V is TRBV25-1 and J is TRBJ2-5; tentatively, D is TRBD2 (6 bases). The V gene's germline CDR1 is MGHDK and CDR2 SYGVNS. V shed 4 bases and J shed 2 bases, with 11 bases lying between them. The CDR3 loop spans 14 amino acids. The CDR3 DNA is TGTGCCAGCAGTGTGCTAGCGAGACAAGAGACCCAGTACTTC. Translating it yields CASSVLARQETQYF.

This clone appeared once. The rearrangement uses TRBV18 and TRBJ1-5; no clear D gene. The CDR3 has 13 residues. The V gene's germline CDR1 is KGHSH and CDR2 LQKENI. Between the trimmed V and J ends, which lost 2 bases and 5 bases, there was a span of 7 bases. CDR3 protein: CASSPGMDQPQHF. In DNA, the CDR3 is TGTGCCAGCTCACCAGGAATGGATCAGCCCCAGCATTTT.

This chain joins TRBV19 and TRBJ2-3, with TRBD2 matching over 8 bases. CDR3 length equals 14 residues. V was pared by 7 bases and J by 3 bases, with 6 bases of the junction left unmatched. Germline CDR1 and CDR2: LNHDA and SQIVND (reference sequence). CDR3 loop: CASKDSGATDTQYF. For the CDR3, the DNA is TGTGCCAGTAAGGATAGCGGGGCTACAGATACGCAGTATTTT.

This clone was detected only a few times. J is TRBJ2-1 and V is TRBV28; TRBD2 agrees at 12 bases. After removal of 4 bases from V and 7 bases from J, the junction contained 5 bases not matched to a gene. CDR3 length: 15 amino acids. Per the germline V gene, CDR1 is MDHEN and CDR2 is SYDVKM. The CDR3 loop reads CASSSSGRAWNEQFF. The CDR3 DNA sequence: TGTGCCAGCAGTTCTAGCGGGAGGGCCTGGAATGAGCAGTTCTTC.

The gene calls are TRBV11-2 and TRBJ2-1; no clear D. Germline lookup yields CDR1 SGHAT and CDR2 FQNNGV. The CDR3 covers 15 residues. Trimming removed 1 base at V and 2 bases at J, with 9 bases between. CDR3 region: CASSLGHGPYNEQFF. For the CDR3, the DNA is TGTGCCAGCAGCTTAGGTCACGGACCCTACAATGAGCAGTTCTTC.

The V call is TRBV9, the J call TRBJ2-3, with 13 bases lining up with TRBD2. The CDR3 contains 15 residues. V was clipped by 5 bases and J by 6 bases; unmatched bases: 6. Germline lookup yields CDR1 SGDLS and CDR2 YYNGEE. CDR3 sequence (DNA): TGTGCCAGCAGTGTTGGACTAGCGGGAGTCGATACGCAGTATTTT. Translated, it gives CASSVGLAGVDTQYF.

The chain carries TRBV19 and TRBJ1-2; unclear D gene. CDR3 size: 13 residues. Germline V gene sequence: CDR1 LNHDA, CDR2 SQIVND (reference sequence). V lost 6 bases and J 5 bases, leaving 13 bases between the germline ends. In nucleotides, the CDR3 is TGTGCCAGTAGAAACCAGTTTCAGTATGGCTACACCTTC. This gives the protein CASRNQFQYGYTF.

As to this clone: The sample carries other DNA sequences with the same CDR3. V and J are TRBV15 and TRBJ2-2; D ambiguous. V shed 0 bases and J shed 6 bases, with 8 bases lying between them. This CDR3 region has 14 residues. Germline CDR1 LNHNV, CDR2 YYDKDF (reference sequence). DNA of the CDR3: TGTGCCACCAGCAGAGATGCTGTACCCGGGGAGCTGTTTTTT. Its translation is CATSRDAVPGELFF.

The chain joins TRBV18 to TRBJ2-7; maybe TRBD1 (5 bases). Germline assignment: CDR1 KGHSH and CDR2 LQKENI. The length of the CDR3 is 13 residues. V shed 1 base and J shed 7 bases, with 11 bases lying between them. In DNA, the CDR3 is TGTGCCAGCTCACCACTACCCGCAGGGGAGCAGTACTTC. This gives the protein CASSPLPAGEQYF. Full variable domain (missing parts from reference TRBV18 and TRBJ2-7): NAGVMQNPRHLVRRRGQEARLRCSPMKGHSHVYWYRQLPEEGLKFMVYLQKENIIDESGMPKERFSAEFPKEGPSILRIQQVVRGDSAAYFCASSPLPAGEQYFGPGTRLTVT.

Concerning this clone: Other DNA variants within this sample encode the same CDR3. The chain joins TRBV20-1 to TRBJ2-7; D unclear. The CDR3 has 11 residues. Per the germline V gene, CDR1 is DFQATT and CDR2 is SNEGSKA (reference sequence). V lost 6 bases, J lost 0 bases, and 6 bases lay in between. CDR3 protein: CSAGGSYEQYF. CDR3 coding DNA: TGCAGTGCGGGCGGCTCCTACGAGCAGTACTTC.

The CDR3 sequence: CASSTKETQYF. The DNA for the CDR3 is TGTGCCAGCAGTACCAAAGAGACCCAGTACTTC. The chain carries TRBV2 and TRBJ2-5; D unclear. The length of the CDR3 is 11 residues. Germline-derived CDR1 and CDR2 are SNHLY and FYNNEI. Trimming removed 5 bases from V and 3 bases from J, with 4 bases in between.

V gene TRBV18 combines with J gene TRBJ1-1; a possible D gene is TRBD1 (5 bases). Germline assignment: CDR1 KGHSH and CDR2 LQKENI. This CDR3 region has 15 residues. V dropped 6 bases and J dropped 0 bases, with 14 bases sitting between them. CDR3 residues: CASSAQGRMNTEAFF. The CDR3 DNA reads as TGTGCCAGCTCCGCCCAGGGCCGAATGAACACTGAAGCTTTCTTT.

This clone has more than one count but fewer than ten. V usage is TRBV2 and J usage is TRBJ1-5; tentative D call: TRBD1 (5 bases). Trimming removed 6 bases at V and 4 bases at J, with 10 bases between. Germline V gene sequence: CDR1 SNHLY, CDR2 FYNNEI. This CDR3 is 13 amino acids long. The CDR3 protein is CASRFRQNQPQHF. DNA for the CDR3: TGTGCCAGCAGATTCAGACAGAATCAGCCCCAGCATTTT.